Below are 9 T cell receptor beta chains sequenced from a single sample in a study of long-term antiretroviral therapy in people with HIV. The assay, immunoSEQ v3.0, was run at survey level. Profiled with immunoSEQ multiplex PCR; TCRdb holds only in-frame clones, not every one. The sample has about 10,000 clones, about 89% seen once. Sample: unsorted PBMCs, taken 0.2 years before starting antiretroviral therapy. These receptors were taken from a woman between 40 and 55 years old with HIV.

This CDR3 reads CASSPEDRGNIQYF. CDR3 nucleotide sequence: TGTGCCAGCTCCCCGGAGGACAGGGGCAACATTCAGTACTTC. The chain combines TRBV18 with TRBJ2-4, with 9 nucleotides matching TRBD1. The CDR3 is made up of 14 amino acids. V trimming: 6 bases; J trimming: 7 bases; junction bases outside the gene matches: 7. Germline CDR1 is KGHSH and CDR2 is LQKENI.

Regarding this clone: A read error may produce the germline difference seen at one junction end. The identical CDR3 is also encoded by other nucleotide sequences in the sample. The rearrangement links TRBV13 to TRBJ1-6; TRBD1 matches at 7 bases. Looked up from germline, CDR1 is PRHDT and CDR2 is FYEKMQ (reference sequence). This CDR3 region has 16 residues. The DNA for the CDR3 is TGTGCCAGCAGCCTTGTTGGGGGACAGCATGGATCACCCCTCCATTTT. Protein: CASSLVGGQHGSPLHF. The variable domain in full, completed from reference TRBV13 and TRBJ1-6, reads AAGVIQSPRHLIKEKRETATLKCYPIPRHDTVYWYQQGPGQDPQFLISFYEKMQSDKGSIPDRFSAQQFSDYHSELNMSSLELGDSALYFCASSLVGGQHGSPLHFGNGTRLTVT.

V usage is TRBV10-1 and J usage is TRBJ2-3; the D is unclear. The V gene lost 3 bases and the J gene lost 4 bases, with 8 bases spanning the gap. Germline V CDR1 and CDR2: WNHNN, SYGVQD (reference sequence). This CDR3 is built from 13 residues. DNA of the CDR3: TGCGCCAGCAGTGAAGACTTCGCAGATACGCAGTATTTT. Protein product: CASSEDFADTQYF.

The gene calls are TRBV7-2 and TRBJ2-1, with TRBD1 matching 7 bases. The CDR3 is 13 residues long. With 5 bases clipped from V and 9 bases from J, the junction kept 7 bases outside the gene matches. Germline V gene data show CDR1 as SGHTA and CDR2 as FQGNSA. The CDR3 nucleotides are TGTGCCAGCAGCCGACAGGGTGCCGGTGAGCAGTTCTTC. As protein: CASSRQGAGEQFF.

V and J are TRBV7-9 and TRBJ1-1, with 7 nucleotides matching TRBD1. Germline V gene data show CDR1 as SEHNR and CDR2 as FQNEAQ (reference sequence). The CDR3 spans 15 residues. The trim removed 0 bases at V and 1 base at J, leaving 2 bases unmatched. DNA for the CDR3: TGTGCCAGCAGCTTAGCCCGGACAGGGAACACTGAAGCTTTCTTT. It yields the protein CASSLARTGNTEAFF. The full variable domain, completed using reference TRBV7-9 and TRBJ1-1, is DTGVSQNPRHKITKRGQNVTFRCDPISEHNRLYWYRQTLGQGPEFLTYFQNEAQLEKSRLLSDRFSAERPKGSFSTLEIQRTEQGDSAMYLCASSLARTGNTEAFFGQGTRLTVV.

The J gene is TRBJ1-2, the V gene TRBV9; TRBD1 might be the D (5 bases). CDR1 SGDLS and CDR2 YYNGEE come from the germline V gene. This CDR3 contains 14 residues. V lost 4 bases to trimming and J lost 4 bases, with 14 bases between them. DNA of the CDR3: TGTGCCAGCAGCCTCGGGACGGTAACCTATGGCTACACCTTC. This sequence encodes CASSLGTVTYGYTF.

The rearrangement links TRBV5-1 to TRBJ2-1; 11 bases fit TRBD2. The CDR3 is 17 amino acids. The J segment lost 5 bases and the V segment lost 4 bases, leaving 11 bases of the junction unmatched. Germline CDR1 reads SGHRS; CDR2 reads YFSETQ. CDR3 loop: CASSPSSGGPLNNEQFF. The CDR3 region has the DNA TGCGCCAGCAGCCCTTCTAGCGGGGGGCCATTGAACAATGAGCAGTTCTTC.

As concerns this clone: The junction and the germline gene differ at one end; a read error may be behind it. The chain has TRBV18 and TRBJ1-2; 11 nucleotides line up with TRBD1. CDR3 size: 15 residues. Germline CDR1 is KGHSH and CDR2 is LQKENI. The CDR3 protein is CASSPLARTGGEGAF. The CDR3 bases are TGTGCCAGCTCACCTCTAGCGCGGACAGGGGGCGAGGGAGCGTTC.

The chain links TRBV4-3 to TRBJ1-3; no reliable D call. The V end was cut by 2 bases, the J end by 2 bases, with 16 bases between. Germline CDR1 LGHNA, CDR2 YSLEER. The CDR3 is 17 amino acids. The chain's CDR3 is CASSQRYGGRTGNTIYF. DNA of the CDR3: TGCGCCAGCAGCCAAAGATATGGCGGCCGCACTGGAAACACCATATATTTT.